This T cell receptor (beta chain) is from a study of technical replicates of blood from a handful of donors. CDR3 length: 16 residues. In germline, CDR1 is SGHNT, CDR2 YYREEE (reference sequence). The germline V and J ends were trimmed by 6 bases and 3 bases, with 16 bases remaining between them. Sequencing was performed with immunoSEQ multiplex PCR; in TCRdb, only in-frame clones are kept and a portion is missing. Among tens of thousands of clones listed, 70% to 90% were seen once. The rearrangement links TRBV5-4 to TRBJ1-6; possible D gene TRBD1, 6 bases. This clonotype originated in a human donor in good health. Some clones in this sample may be carry-over from other donors' samples. The sequenced sample consisted of PBMCs. The CDR3 bases are TGTGCCAGCACCCCCGGGGGGCAAGGCTATAATTCACCCCTCCACTTT. It yields the protein CASTPGGQGYNSPLHF.